The 27 T cell receptor beta chains in this list originate from one sample, sequenced in a study of blood T cells in healthy people across ages. A sample-barcoded 5' primer and a J-beta primer mix were used in a second PCR of roughly 6 to 11 cycles. TCRdb reprocessed the 5' RACE reads via MiXCR and lists one record per CDR3 protein. The table records about a million distinct CDR3 sequences, roughly 51% of them present only once. Sequencing was done on a sample of blood. The source is a woman in her sixties or seventies in good health.

This clonotype was picked up one time. This chain uses TRBV27 with TRBJ2-7; TRBD2 matches 12 bases. Germline V gives CDR1 MNHEY, CDR2 SMNVEV (reference sequence). The J segment lost 3 bases and the V segment lost 6 bases, leaving 3 bases of the junction unmatched. This CDR3 contains 14 residues. The DNA of the CDR3 is TGTGCCAGCAGAGGACTAGCGGGGTTCTACGAGCAGTACTTC. Translating it yields CASRGLAGFYEQYF.

This clonotype has more than one count but fewer than ten. This sequence joins TRBV20-1 and TRBJ2-7, with D possibly being TRBD2 (5 bases). The CDR3 covers 11 residues. The V and J ends lost 3 bases and 6 bases respectively, with 9 bases between them. Germline V CDR1 and CDR2: DFQATT, SNEGSKA (reference sequence). This CDR3 is CSARRESEQYF. For the CDR3, the DNA is TGCAGTGCTAGGAGGGAGAGCGAGCAGTACTTC.

This chain joins TRBV27 and TRBJ2-7, with TRBD2 as a possible D gene (6 bases). Germline CDR1 reads MNHEY; CDR2 reads SMNVEV (reference sequence). Trimming took 0 bases from V and 3 from J, leaving 12 bases between them. There are 15 residues in the CDR3. The CDR3 nucleotides are TGTGCCAGCAGTTTATCTAGCCCGGGAGTCTACGAGCAGTACTTC. Residues: CASSLSSPGVYEQYF.

This clonotype was counted a few times. This rearrangement joins TRBV12-3 or TRBV12-4 to TRBJ2-2; D perhaps matches TRBD1 (5 bases). The CDR3 spans 13 residues. The ends were cut back, 2 bases at V and 7 bases at J, with 8 bases in the middle. CDR3 residues: CASSLTGIGELFF. Here the CDR3 DNA reads TGTGCCAGCAGTTTAACAGGCATCGGGGAGCTGTTTTTT.

The chain is built from TRBV27 and TRBJ2-4, with 13 bases aligning to TRBD2. CDR3 length equals 14 residues. Germline lookup yields CDR1 MNHEY and CDR2 SMNVEV (reference sequence). After removal of 8 bases from V and 3 bases from J, the junction contained 1 base not matched to a gene. CDR3 sequence reads: CASRLAGGKNIQYF. The CDR3 nucleotides are TGTGCCAGCCGACTAGCGGGGGGCAAAAACATTCAGTACTTC.

This clonotype was seen a few times. At one of its ends the junction is not consistent with the germline gene, which may arise from a read error. The chain combines TRBV11-2 with TRBJ2-3, with TRBD2 matching 7 bases. The germline V gene has CDR1 SGHAT and CDR2 FQNNGV. The CDR3 consists of 17 residues. CDR3 in DNA: TGTGCCAGCACCTTAGAGGGCGCAGCGGGAACACATGATACGCAGTATTTT. Translated, it gives CASTLEGAAGTHDTQYF.

The chain combines TRBV7-9 with TRBJ2-4; TRBD2 matches 7 bases. The V gene's germline CDR1 is SEHNR and CDR2 FQNEAQ (reference sequence). V lost 5 bases to trimming and J lost 6 bases; unmatched junction nucleotides: 7. The CDR3 sequence is 14 residues long. This CDR3 is CASSVGRGLNIQYF. In DNA, the CDR3 is TGTGCCAGCAGCGTAGGGAGGGGACTAAACATTCAGTACTTC.

CDR3 DNA sequence: TGTGCCAGCAGTTTAACCGAGACAGGGCGGTATGAAAAACTGTTTTTT. The encoded protein is CASSLTETGRYEKLFF. The chain uses TRBV7-8 and TRBJ1-4; 7 positions match TRBD1. Trimming cost V 6 bases and J 6 bases; bases outside gene matches: 13. CDR3 length: 16 residues. Per germline, CDR1 SGHVS and CDR2 FQNEAQ.

This clonotype was recorded a few times. The chain combines TRBV29-1 with TRBJ2-3; no firm D call. Trimming shortened V by 0 bases and J by 3 bases, and 13 bases separated the two germline ends. From germline, CDR1 is SQVTM and CDR2 ANQGSEA. The CDR3 totals 15 residues. The CDR3, as DNA: TGCAGCGTTGAAGAGGGCCTTCGTGGGACAGATACGCAGTATTTT. Its translation: CSVEEGLRGTDTQYF.

The V call is TRBV6-1, the J call TRBJ1-5, with 7 bases lining up with TRBD1. Germline values: CDR1 MNHNS, CDR2 SASEGT. This CDR3 has 14 residues. V trimming: 7 bases; J trimming: 0 bases; junction bases outside the gene matches: 3. The CDR3 sequence is CASTGQLSNQPQHF. As DNA, the CDR3 is TGTGCCAGCACGGGACAGCTTAGCAATCAGCCCCAGCATTTT.

The genes are TRBV7-6 and TRBJ1-2; D is ambiguous. V lost 3 bases and J lost 6, with 11 bases in between. Per germline, CDR1 SGHVS and CDR2 FNYEAQ. There are 13 residues in the CDR3. CDR3 region: CASSFPVGNGYTF. CDR3 nucleotides: TGTGCCAGCAGCTTCCCCGTAGGGAATGGCTACACCTTC.

The rearrangement links TRBV2 to TRBJ2-1; 7 nucleotides align to TRBD1. CDR1 and CDR2 from the germline V gene are SNHLY and FYNNEI. J gave up 0 bases and V 7 bases, and 3 bases lay outside the gene matches. The CDR3 totals 14 residues. CDR3 bases: TGTGCCAGCACCAGACAGGGCTCCTACAATGAGCAGTTCTTC. Protein product: CASTRQGSYNEQFF.

This clonotype was detected only a few times. This rearrangement joins TRBV12-3 or TRBV12-4 to TRBJ2-1, with 13 positions matching TRBD2. This CDR3 is built from 16 residues. V shed 7 bases, J shed 7 bases, and the junction held 10 bases outside the gene matches. CDR3 loop: CASKTGTSGTGNEQFF. The CDR3 nucleotides are TGTGCCAGCAAAACCGGGACTAGCGGGACCGGGAATGAGCAGTTCTTC.

This clonotype has just a few counts. V gene TRBV29-1 combines with J gene TRBJ1-1; D remains unclear. This CDR3 has 13 residues. Between the trimmed V and J ends, which lost 7 bases and 4 bases, there was a span of 16 bases. The germline V gene has CDR1 SQVTM and CDR2 ANQGSEA. In nucleotides, the CDR3 is TGCAGCGAAAGCCTCCATAAAAGCACTGAAGCTTTCTTT. Translation gives CSESLHKSTEAFF. Based on the CDR3 plus reference TRBV29-1 and TRBJ1-1, the full variable domain is SAVISQKPSRDICQRGTSLTIQCQVDSQVTMMFWYRQQPGQSLTLIATANQGSEATYESGFVIDKFPISRPNLTFSTLTVSNMSPEDSSIYLCSESLHKSTEAFFGQGTRLTVV.

The chain couples TRBV13 to TRBJ2-3, with 9 bases fitting TRBD2. Germline assignment: CDR1 PRHDT and CDR2 FYEKMQ (reference sequence). The CDR3 contains 16 residues. Germline trimming cut 5 bases from V and 5 bases from J; bases unmatched to any gene: 11. The CDR3 sequence: CASSPISGRSQDTQYF. CDR3 nucleotides: TGTGCCAGCAGCCCTATTAGCGGGAGATCCCAAGATACGCAGTATTTT.

This sequence joins TRBV6-2 or TRBV6-3 and TRBJ1-6; a possible D gene is TRBD1 (6 bases). The CDR3 has 13 amino acids. V lost 5 bases and J 14 bases, leaving 16 bases between the germline ends. Germline lookup yields CDR1 MNHEY and CDR2 SVGEGT. The CDR3 sequence: CASSPDRMKALHF. The DNA of the CDR3 is TGTGCCAGCAGTCCCGACAGGATGAAGGCCCTCCACTTT.

Details on this clonotype: A much larger clone differs by one base, so this may be a read error. The J gene is TRBJ2-7, the V gene TRBV2, with D tentatively TRBD2 (5 bases). CDR1 and CDR2 (germline): SNHLY, FYNNEI. The length of the CDR3 is 15 residues. In DNA form, the CDR3 reads TGTGCCAGCGGTGACTCAGCGGATAGCTCCTACGAGCAGTACTTC. Translating it yields CASGDSADSSYEQYF.

The rearrangement uses TRBV12-3 or TRBV12-4 and TRBJ2-6, with D unclear. The ends were cut back, 5 bases at V and 0 bases at J, with 14 bases in the middle. The length of the CDR3 is 17 residues. For the CDR3, the DNA is TGTGCCAGCAGTCCCAGACGGTCTAGCTCTGGGGCCAACGTCCTGACTTTC. It encodes CASSPRRSSSGANVLTF.

The J gene is TRBJ2-3, the V gene TRBV7-8; D might be TRBD2 (6 bases). Germline CDR1 SGHVS, CDR2 FQNEAQ. Trimming shortened V by 6 bases and J by 4 bases, and 14 bases separated the two germline ends. This CDR3 has 14 amino acids. The CDR3 spells CASRNYGSADTQYF. As DNA, the CDR3 is TGTGCCAGCAGAAATTACGGGAGCGCAGATACGCAGTATTTT.

The chain combines TRBV24-1 with TRBJ2-7; TRBD2 agrees at 12 bases. The J segment lost 7 bases and the V segment lost 3 bases, leaving 9 bases of the junction unmatched. The CDR3 is 16 amino acids. Per the germline V gene, CDR1 is KGHDR and CDR2 is SFDVKD. The CDR3 region is CATSDQRTSGTGEQYF. As DNA, the CDR3 is TGTGCCACCAGTGATCAGAGGACTAGCGGGACGGGAGAGCAGTACTTC.

This clonotype showed up just a few times. This chain uses TRBV12-3 or TRBV12-4 with TRBJ2-5; no clear D. V lost 3 bases and J lost 2, with 13 bases in between. The CDR3 consists of 15 residues. CDR3 region: CASSLVGEQQETQYF. CDR3 bases: TGTGCCAGCAGTTTGGTGGGCGAGCAACAAGAGACCCAGTACTTC.

The rearrangement links TRBV12-3 or TRBV12-4 to TRBJ1-2, with D unresolved. The CDR3 is 11 amino acids. V lost 4 bases and J lost 7, with 7 bases in between. The CDR3 nucleotides read TGTGCCAGCAGTTACCTCTCTGGCTACACCTTC. Translated, it gives CASSYLSGYTF.

The chain has TRBV27 and TRBJ2-1, with D possibly being TRBD2 (5 bases). The V end was cut by 6 bases, the J end by 9 bases, with 12 bases between. CDR3 size: 12 residues. Looked up from germline, CDR1 is MNHEY and CDR2 is SMNVEV (reference sequence). The chain's CDR3 is CASRPLAGEQFF. CDR3 coding DNA: TGTGCCAGCAGGCCCTTGGCGGGTGAGCAGTTCTTC.

This clonotype was seen a few times. This chain connects TRBV29-1 to TRBJ2-1; TRBD2 matches at 8 bases. Germline values: CDR1 SQVTM, CDR2 ANQGSEA. The junction had 21 bases not matched to a gene; V was cut back by 6 bases and J by 5 bases. This CDR3 has 18 residues. The CDR3 nucleotides read TGCAGCGTAGGACAGTATAGTAGCGGGGAAGGTGGACACAATGAGCAGTTCTTC. This encodes CSVGQYSSGEGGHNEQFF.

This clonotype showed up just a few times. The chain uses TRBV20-1 and TRBJ2-4, with 9 bases fitting TRBD1. The J call may not be correct, given that the DNA end is closer to TRBJ2-7. Per germline, CDR1 DFQATT and CDR2 SNEGSKA (reference sequence). The CDR3 is made up of 14 amino acids. CDR3: CSARSGTGNYEQYF. The CDR3 DNA is TGCAGTGCCAGATCCGGGACAGGGAACTACGAGCAGTACTTC.

CDR3 bases: TGTGCCAGCAGCTTAGCGGGCGGTAGGTACAATGAGCAGTTCTTC. It translates to CASSLAGGRYNEQFF. The V call is TRBV7-2, the J call TRBJ2-1; D unresolved. The CDR3 totals 15 residues. The germline CDR1 and CDR2 sequences are SGHTA and FQGNSA. The germline V and J ends were trimmed by 0 bases and 4 bases, with 10 bases remaining between them.

The gene calls are TRBV10-3 and TRBJ2-7; 9 nucleotides match TRBD1. The junction had 6 bases not matched to a gene; V was cut back by 2 bases and J by 4 bases. The germline V gene encodes CDR1 ENHRY and CDR2 SYGVKD. The CDR3 is made up of 15 amino acids. CDR3 DNA: TGTGCCATCAGTGAGACCCCGGGACAGGGTTACGAGCAGTACTTC. Its protein product is CAISETPGQGYEQYF.